This TCR beta chain appears in the sequencing data of a study of CXCR3-negative and CXCR3-positive naive CD8 T cells. The authors made the TRB cDNA libraries by 5' RACE using UMI labels. After re-calling the 5' RACE reads, TCRdb lists one entry per CDR3 protein, DNA absent. The sample has about 45,000 distinct CDR3 sequences. Germline CDR1 MNHNY, CDR2 SVGAGI (reference sequence). This CDR3 region has 14 residues. Sample: naive CXCR3- CD8+ T cells from blood. The subset: CD45RO-CCR7+CD27+CD95- naive CD8+ T cells lacking CXCR3 (TNR3-). V and J are TRBV6-6 and TRBJ2-5. The TCR sequence derives from a human donor in good health. Some clones in this sample may be carry-over from other donors' samples. CDR3 in amino acids: CASSYRRLEETQYF.